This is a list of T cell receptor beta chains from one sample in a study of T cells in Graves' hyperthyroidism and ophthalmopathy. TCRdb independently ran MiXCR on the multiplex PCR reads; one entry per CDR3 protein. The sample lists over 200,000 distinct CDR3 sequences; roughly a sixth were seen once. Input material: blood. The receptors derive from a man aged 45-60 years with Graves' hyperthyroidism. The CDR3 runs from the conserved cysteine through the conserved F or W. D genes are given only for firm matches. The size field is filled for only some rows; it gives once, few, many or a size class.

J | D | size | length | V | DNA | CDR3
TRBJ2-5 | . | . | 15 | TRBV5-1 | TGCGCCAGCAGCCGAACACCGGGACCTGGAGAGACCCAGTACTTC | CASSRTPGPGETQYF
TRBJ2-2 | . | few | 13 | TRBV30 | TGTGCCTGGAGTGTAGTAGGTACCGGGGAGCTGTTTTTT | CAWSVVGTGELFF
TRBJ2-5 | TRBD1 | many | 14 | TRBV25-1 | TGTGCCAGCAGCGACTTAGACAGGGAAGAGACCCAGTACTTC | CASSDLDREETQYF
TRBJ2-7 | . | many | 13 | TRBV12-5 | TGTGCTAGTGGTTCGACACCCCTCGACGAGCAGTACTTC | CASGSTPLDEQYF
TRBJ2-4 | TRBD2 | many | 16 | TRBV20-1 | TGCAGTGCTAGGCCTTGGGGGCGGGAGGCCCAAAACATTCAGTACTTC | CSARPWGREAQNIQYF
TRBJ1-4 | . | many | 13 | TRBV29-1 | TGCAGCGTTGCAGAGGGTCGGAATGAAAAACTGTTTTTT | CSVAEGRNEKLFF
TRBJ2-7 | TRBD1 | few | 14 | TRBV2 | TGTGCCAGCAGCTTGACAGGGGTGGCCTACGAGCAGTACTTC | CASSLTGVAYEQYF
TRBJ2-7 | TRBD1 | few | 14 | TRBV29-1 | TGCAGCGTTGATGGGACAGGGACCGACTACGAGCAGTACTTC | CSVDGTGTDYEQYF
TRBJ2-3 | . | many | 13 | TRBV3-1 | TGTGCCAGCAGCGTGGTCTACGCAGATACGCAGTATTTT | CASSVVYADTQYF
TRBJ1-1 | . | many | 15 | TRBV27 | TGTGCCAGCAGTTTATTTCAGGGGTTGCGCACTGAAGCTTTCTTT | CASSLFQGLRTEAFF
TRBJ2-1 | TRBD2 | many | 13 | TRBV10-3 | TGTGCCATCAGGCGGGAGGGCCGAAATGAGCAGTTCTTC | CAIRREGRNEQFF
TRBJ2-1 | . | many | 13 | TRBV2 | TGTGCCAGCAGTAGCGAACTCTACAATGAGCAGTTCTTC | CASSSELYNEQFF
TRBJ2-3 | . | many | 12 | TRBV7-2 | TGTGCCAGCAGCTTAATGGCAGATACGCAGTATTTT | CASSLMADTQYF
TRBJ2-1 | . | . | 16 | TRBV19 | TGTGCCAGTAGTATCGAGCGGACTGTGTACTACAATGAGCAGTTCTTC | CASSIERTVYYNEQFF
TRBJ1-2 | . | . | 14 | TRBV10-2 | TGCGCCAGCAGTGAGTTTGATTCTAACTATGGCTACACCTTC | CASSEFDSNYGYTF
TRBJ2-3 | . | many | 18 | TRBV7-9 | TGTGCCAGCAGCCAGAGGGGCCCCAACCAAGGGTCTCCAGATACGCAGTATTTT | CASSQRGPNQGSPDTQYF
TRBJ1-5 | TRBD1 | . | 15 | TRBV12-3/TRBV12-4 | TGTGCCAGCAGGGGGGACAGGGTTGGGGATCAGCCCCAGCATTTT | CASRGDRVGDQPQHF
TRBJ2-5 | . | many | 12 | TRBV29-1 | TGCAGCGCCCGGAGGGCCGGCGAGACCCAGTACTTC | CSARRAGETQYF
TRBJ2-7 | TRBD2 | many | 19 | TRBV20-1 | TGCAGTGCTAGTCCTTGGGCAACTAGCGGGAGCGATGAGGATTACGAGCAGTACTTC | CSASPWATSGSDEDYEQYF
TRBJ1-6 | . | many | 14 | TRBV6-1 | TGTGCCAGCAGTGAATTTCAGGATTTTTCACCCCTCCACTTT | CASSEFQDFSPLHF
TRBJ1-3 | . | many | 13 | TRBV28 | TGTGCCAGCAGTTTCTCGGAACGCGGCACCATATATTTT | CASSFSERGTIYF
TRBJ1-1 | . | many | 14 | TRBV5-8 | TGTGCCAGCAGCTTGTACGACAAGAACACTGAAGCTTTCTTT | CASSLYDKNTEAFF
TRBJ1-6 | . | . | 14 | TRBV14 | TGTGCCAGCAGCGAAGAACAGGGTAATTCACCCCTCCACTTT | CASSEEQGNSPLHF
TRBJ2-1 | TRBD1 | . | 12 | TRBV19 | TGTGCCAGTAGCCTCGACAGGGATGAGCAGTTCTTC | CASSLDRDEQFF
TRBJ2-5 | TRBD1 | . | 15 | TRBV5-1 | TGTGCCAGCAGCCTCGGGACAGGGAATCGCGGGACCCAGTACTTC | CASSLGTGNRGTQYF
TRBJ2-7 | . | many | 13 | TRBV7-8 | TGTGCCAGCAGAAAGGAGGGGGATTACGAGCAGTACTTC | CASRKEGDYEQYF
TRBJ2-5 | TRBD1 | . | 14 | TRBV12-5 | TGTGCTAGTGGCCAGGGGGCGCTAAGGGAGACCCAGTACTTC | CASGQGALRETQYF
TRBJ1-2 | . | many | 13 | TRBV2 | TGTGCCAGCATCTCCGACAGTCACTATGGCTACACCTTC | CASISDSHYGYTF
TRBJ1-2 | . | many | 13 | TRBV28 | TGTGCCAGCAGTCCCGGACAGAACTATGGCTACACCTTC | CASSPGQNYGYTF
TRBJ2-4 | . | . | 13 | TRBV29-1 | TGCAGCGTGCGGGACACCCGTAGGTTTCTTCAGTACTTC | CSVRDTRRFLQYF
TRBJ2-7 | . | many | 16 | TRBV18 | TGTGCCAGCTCACCTTTGCCCAAGGTGACCAACTACGAGCAGTACTTC | CASSPLPKVTNYEQYF
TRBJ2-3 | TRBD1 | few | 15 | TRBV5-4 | TGTGCCAGCAGGCCCGGGACAGGGGGCACAGATACGCAGTATTTT | CASRPGTGGTDTQYF
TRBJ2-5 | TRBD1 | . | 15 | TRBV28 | TGTGCCAGCATCCCGGACAGGGAAACAGGGGAGACCCAGTACTTC | CASIPDRETGETQYF
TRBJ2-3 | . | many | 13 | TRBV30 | TGTGCCTGGAGCGTAACGTCCGCAGATACGCAGTATTTT | CAWSVTSADTQYF